What follows are 32 T cell receptor beta chains derived from one specimen sequenced in a study of identifying expanded T cells in peripheral blood. Clones were sequenced by immunoSEQ multiplex PCR, and TCRdb holds only the in-frame ones, with some missing. The repertoire holds 65,000 to 95,000 clones, with approximately 90% as singletons. The source material was blood. These receptors originate from a person aged 18 to 70 in good health.

This chain joins TRBV5-4 and TRBJ1-2; D is ambiguous. V shed 4 bases and J shed 2 bases, with 18 bases lying between them. CDR3 length: 16 residues. The germline gives CDR1 SGHNT, CDR2 YYREEE (reference sequence). DNA for the CDR3: TGTGCCAGCAGCGTAGCCGGAGTCCGGGAGAACTATGGCTACACCTTC. Its translation is CASSVAGVRENYGYTF.

The V gene is TRBV7-2, the J gene TRBJ2-3, with a possible D match to TRBD1 (5 bases). In germline, CDR1 is SGHTA, CDR2 FQGNSA. CDR3 length: 16 amino acids. Trimming stripped 5 bases from V and 0 bases from J, with 15 bases between. The CDR3 nucleotides read TGTGCCAGCAGCCTACCGACGACAGCTAGCACAGATACGCAGTATTTT. Protein product: CASSLPTTASTDTQYF.

The chain links TRBV6-1 to TRBJ1-5; tentatively, D is TRBD1 (6 bases). CDR1 MNHNS and CDR2 SASEGT come from the germline V gene. The CDR3 contains 13 residues. Trimming took off 6 bases at V and 5 bases at J, with 11 bases between the two ends. CDR3 sequence: CASRTQGYQPQHF. The DNA for the CDR3 is TGTGCCAGCAGAACCCAGGGGTATCAGCCCCAGCATTTT.

The V and J genes are TRBV18 and TRBJ2-7; TRBD1 might be the D (5 bases). V was pared by 2 bases and J by 2 bases, with 10 bases between. Germline loops: CDR1 KGHSH, CDR2 LQKENI. This CDR3 has 14 amino acids. CDR3 loop: CASSPIAGTYEQYF. Here the CDR3 DNA reads TGTGCCAGCTCACCAATAGCAGGGACCTACGAGCAGTACTTC.

The V gene is TRBV7-2, the J gene TRBJ2-7; TRBD2 is a possible D gene (5 bases). The V gene's germline CDR1 is SGHTA and CDR2 FQGNSA. The CDR3 has 14 amino acids. Between the trimmed V and J ends, which lost 5 bases and 3 bases, there was a span of 14 bases. The DNA of the CDR3 is TGTGCCAGCAGCCAGACCCTGGAGGTCTACGAGCAGTACTTC. Translation gives CASSQTLEVYEQYF.

The table lists this clone with a count of one. The J gene is TRBJ2-6, the V gene TRBV30, with D perhaps matching TRBD2 (5 bases). The CDR3 runs to 16 residues. The germline V gene encodes CDR1 GTSNPN and CDR2 SVGIG (reference sequence). Between the trimmed V and J ends, which lost 2 bases and 0 bases, there was a span of 11 bases. The CDR3 DNA reads as TGTGCCTGGAGTAGGGCGAGGGACTCTGGGGCCAACGTCCTGACTTTC. It encodes CAWSRARDSGANVLTF. The variable domain in full, completed from reference TRBV30 and TRBJ2-6, reads SQTIHQWPATLVQPVGSPLSLECTVEGTSNPNLYWYRQAAGRGLQLLFYSVGIGQISSEVPQNLSASRPQDRQFILSSKKLLLSDSGFYLCAWSRARDSGANVLTFGAGSRLTVL.

The genes are TRBV15 and TRBJ1-4, with 9 nucleotides matching TRBD1. V trimming: 7 bases; J trimming: 5 bases; junction bases outside the gene matches: 2. Looked up from germline, CDR1 is LNHNV and CDR2 is YYDKDF (reference sequence). This CDR3 contains 13 residues. CDR3: CATNRGQNEKLFF. The CDR3 DNA sequence: TGTGCCACCAACAGGGGGCAGAATGAAAAACTGTTTTTT.

CDR3 in DNA: TGTGCCAGCAGTGAATCCCCTTTGGGAAAAGGTGAAAAACTGTTTTTT. As protein: CASSESPLGKGEKLFF. The chain has TRBV25-1 and TRBJ1-4; D ambiguous. V was pared by 1 base and J by 7 bases, with 16 bases between. Germline V gene lookup returns CDR1 MGHDK and CDR2 SYGVNS. CDR3 length equals 16 residues.

The chain couples TRBV19 to TRBJ1-1; perhaps TRBD1 as D (5 bases). This CDR3 comprises 13 residues. The V and J ends lost 5 bases and 3 bases respectively, with 10 bases between them. CDR1 LNHDA and CDR2 SQIVND come from the germline V gene (reference sequence). The CDR3 spells CASSFQTDTEAFF. CDR3 bases: TGTGCCAGTAGTTTCCAGACAGACACTGAAGCTTTCTTT.

The chain carries TRBV6-1 and TRBJ1-5, with TRBD1 as a possible D gene (5 bases). From germline, CDR1 is MNHNS and CDR2 SASEGT. The CDR3 is made up of 15 amino acids. V lost 7 bases to trimming and J lost 6 bases, with 19 bases between them. CDR3 nucleotide sequence: TGTGCCAGCATAGGTGACGGAGGACACGGTCAGCCCCAGCATTTT. Translation gives CASIGDGGHGQPQHF.

The chain recombines TRBV9 with TRBJ2-1; 9 nucleotides line up with TRBD1. J lost 5 bases, V lost 2 bases, and 8 bases had no gene match. Germline lookup yields CDR1 SGDLS and CDR2 YYNGEE. The CDR3 is 16 amino acids. The CDR3 reads CASSVTRDRADNEQFF. CDR3 DNA: TGTGCCAGCAGCGTTACGAGGGACAGGGCGGACAATGAGCAGTTCTTC.

This clone was picked up a small number of times. This sequence joins TRBV7-9 and TRBJ1-3; a weak D match, TRBD1 (6 bases). V lost 8 bases and J lost 7, with 12 bases in between. The germline V gene encodes CDR1 SEHNR and CDR2 FQNEAQ (reference sequence). The CDR3 extends over 12 amino acids. The CDR3: CASDRQGNTIYF. DNA for the CDR3: TGTGCCAGCGATAGGCAGGGGAACACCATATATTTT.

The chain carries TRBV19 and TRBJ2-6; no clear D gene. V lost 5 bases, J lost 0 bases, and 8 bases lay in between. Germline CDR1 LNHDA, CDR2 SQIVND (reference sequence). This CDR3 comprises 15 residues. CDR3 protein: CASSRPASGANVLTF. The CDR3 DNA follows: TGTGCCAGTAGTCGGCCCGCCTCTGGGGCCAACGTCCTGACTTTC.

CDR3 in DNA: TGTGCCAGTAGTCTCTCGTCGGGACAATTTACCTACGAGCAGTACTTC. It translates to CASSLSSGQFTYEQYF. The chain has TRBV19 and TRBJ2-7; possibly TRBD1 for D (6 bases). The CDR3 covers 16 residues. Germline V gives CDR1 LNHDA, CDR2 SQIVND (reference sequence). V was shortened by 5 bases and J by 2 bases, with 19 bases between the two germline ends.

The chain employs TRBV10-2 and TRBJ2-5, with 8 bases matching TRBD2. Per germline, CDR1 WSHSY and CDR2 SAAADI. The CDR3 is 15 residues long. V dropped 3 bases and J dropped 3; count of bases not matched to a gene: 6. This CDR3 reads CASSDRRGVEETQYF. In DNA form, the CDR3 reads TGCGCCAGCAGTGATCGGCGGGGGGTTGAAGAGACCCAGTACTTC.

The CDR3 loop reads CASSLARQGAGELFF. The CDR3 DNA sequence: TGTGCCAGCAGCTTAGCGAGACAGGGGGCAGGGGAGCTGTTTTTT. The chain joins TRBV7-2 to TRBJ2-2; TRBD1 matches at 10 bases. CDR3 length: 15 amino acids. Trimming removed 0 bases from V and 8 bases from J; junction bases left unmatched: 3. Germline-derived CDR1 and CDR2 are SGHTA and FQGNSA.

The table lists this clone with a count of one. The CDR3 nucleotides are TGTGCCAGCAGGACTAGCGGGAGTATATATGAGCAGTTCTTC. Protein sequence: CASRTSGSIYEQFF. The chain is built from TRBV2 and TRBJ2-1, with TRBD2 identical over 12 bases. Germline V gene data show CDR1 as SNHLY and CDR2 as FYNNEI. Trimming removed 6 bases from V and 8 bases from J; junction bases left unmatched: 5. This CDR3 contains 14 residues.

In DNA form, the CDR3 reads TGTGCCAGGGGGGCTCCTAACTATGGCTACACCTTC. This gives the protein CARGAPNYGYTF. The chain uses TRBV6-5 and TRBJ1-2; possible D gene TRBD1, 6 bases. The CDR3 covers 12 residues. The V end lost 9 bases, the J end lost 0 bases, and 8 bases lay between the germline ends. The germline V gene encodes CDR1 MNHEY and CDR2 SVGAGI.

V and J are TRBV19 and TRBJ2-6; possible D gene TRBD2, 6 bases. The length of the CDR3 is 16 residues. With 9 bases removed from V and 0 bases from J, the gap between germline ends came to 15 bases. CDR1 is LNHDA and CDR2 is SQIVND in the germline V gene (reference sequence). In DNA, the CDR3 is TGTGCCAGCACGGGACTGATAAGCTCTGGGGCCAACGTCCTGACTTTC. Its translation: CASTGLISSGANVLTF. The full variable domain, rest sourced from reference TRBV19 and TRBJ2-6, is DGGITQSPKYLFRKEGQNVTLSCEQNLNHDAMYWYRQDPGQGLRLIYYSQIVNDFQKGDIAEGYSVSREKKESFPLTVTSAQKNPTAFYLCASTGLISSGANVLTFGAGSRLTVL.

This sequence joins TRBV7-2 and TRBJ2-1; D is uncertain. This CDR3 is 16 amino acids long. Trimming took 5 bases from V and 0 from J, leaving 14 bases between them. Germline CDR1 and CDR2: SGHTA and FQGNSA. The CDR3 DNA reads TGTGCCAGCAGCCCCCCATACTCCACCTCCTACAATGAGCAGTTCTTC. Its protein is CASSPPYSTSYNEQFF.

The chain has TRBV10-3 and TRBJ1-6; D is possibly TRBD1 (6 bases). The CDR3 totals 15 residues. V gave up 6 bases and J gave up 9 bases, with 18 bases separating them. Germline CDR1 reads ENHRY; CDR2 reads SYGVKD. CDR3 sequence: CAISEDRLKGSPLHF. For the CDR3, the DNA is TGTGCCATCAGCGAAGACAGGCTAAAGGGTTCACCCCTCCACTTT.

The sample holds one count of this clone. The chain recombines TRBV9 with TRBJ2-7; TRBD2 aligns across 8 bases. Germline CDR1 reads SGDLS; CDR2 reads YYNGEE. V gave up 6 bases and J gave up 5 bases; unmatched junction bases: 10. This CDR3 has 14 amino acids. CDR3 region: CASTPGLGTHEQYF. DNA for the CDR3: TGTGCCAGCACCCCGGGACTAGGGACCCACGAGCAGTACTTC.

The CDR3, as DNA: TGTGCCAGCAGTCCCGACAGGGGGCAGGGCTACACCTTC. It is translated as CASSPDRGQGYTF. The rearrangement uses TRBV11-2 and TRBJ1-2, with TRBD1 matching 10 bases. The V and J ends lost 6 bases and 8 bases, in that order; junction bases with no gene match: 6. This CDR3 has 13 residues. CDR1 and CDR2 from the germline V gene are SGHAT and FQNNGV.

This chain joins TRBV2 and TRBJ2-1; TRBD2 might be the D (5 bases). Germline V lookup: CDR1 SNHLY, CDR2 FYNNEI. The length of the CDR3 is 15 residues. V lost 1 base, J lost 2 bases, and 9 bases lay in between. The CDR3 reads CASSEVLDTYNEQFF. The CDR3 DNA reads as TGTGCCAGCAGTGAAGTACTAGATACCTACAATGAGCAGTTCTTC.

The CDR3 reads CASSDYRTVNEKLFF. The CDR3 region has the DNA TGTGCCAGCAGTGATTACAGGACAGTAAATGAAAAACTGTTTTTT. This chain links TRBV5-5 with TRBJ1-4; tentative D call: TRBD1 (6 bases). The CDR3 spans 15 residues. Germline V gene sequence: CDR1 SGHKS, CDR2 YYEKEE (reference sequence). V was clipped by 5 bases and J by 5 bases, with 16 bases between them.

This chain links TRBV7-2 with TRBJ1-4, with 9 bases fitting TRBD1. This CDR3 region has 14 residues. CDR1 and CDR2 (germline): SGHTA, FQGNSA. With 3 bases clipped from V and 7 bases from J, the junction kept 3 bases outside the gene matches. CDR3 in DNA: TGTGCCAGCAGCTTCGGGACAGGGCGTGAAAAACTGTTTTTT. Translating it yields CASSFGTGREKLFF.

For the CDR3, the DNA is TGCAGCGTCGCCCGACAGGGTAGTTATGGCTACACCTTC. This encodes CSVARQGSYGYTF. This chain links TRBV29-1 with TRBJ1-2, with 7 bases lining up with TRBD1. V was clipped by 6 bases and J by 5 bases; unmatched bases: 9. The germline V gene encodes CDR1 SQVTM and CDR2 ANQGSEA. The length of the CDR3 is 13 residues.

This clone was detected only once. The J gene is TRBJ1-2, the V gene TRBV5-6, with 7 bases that match TRBD1. V was pared by 4 bases and J by 5 bases, with 11 bases of the junction left unmatched. CDR1 and CDR2 from the germline V gene are SGHDT and YYEEEE. The CDR3 spans 15 residues. The CDR3 DNA reads TGTGCCAGCAGCGCCTCACTGACAGGGAGGTATGGCTACACCTTC. It encodes CASSASLTGRYGYTF.

The chain recombines TRBV30 with TRBJ2-7; D possibly corresponds to TRBD1 (6 bases). The CDR3 covers 16 residues. The germline V gene has CDR1 GTSNPN and CDR2 SVGIG (reference sequence). V gave up 0 bases and J gave up 0 bases, with 15 bases separating them. Here the CDR3 DNA reads TGTGCCTGGAGTGTAATGTCAGGGGCCAGCTCCTACGAGCAGTACTTC. This codes for CAWSVMSGASSYEQYF.

Regarding this clone: The same CDR3 is also encoded by other DNA sequences in this sample. V is TRBV5-1 and J is TRBJ2-5; maybe TRBD1 (5 bases). Trimming stripped 0 bases from V and 4 bases from J, with 10 bases between. The CDR3 spans 14 residues. CDR1 and CDR2 (germline): SGHRS, YFSETQ. The CDR3 coding sequence is TGCGCCAGCAGCTTGGCCGGGCAGGGAGAGACCCAGTACTTC. Residues: CASSLAGQGETQYF.

The chain couples TRBV6-6 to TRBJ1-2, with 7 bases matching TRBD1. Germline V gives CDR1 MNHNY, CDR2 SVGAGI (reference sequence). The CDR3 contains 16 residues. Trimming at V came to 5 bases and at J to 7 bases, leaving 16 bases not matched to a gene. The CDR3 region has the DNA TGTGCCAGCAGTAAACCAATGACAGGGACCAGGAGTGGCTACACCTTC. The encoded protein is CASSKPMTGTRSGYTF.

V usage is TRBV9 and J usage is TRBJ2-2; 9 nucleotides align to TRBD2. CDR3 size: 15 residues. Trimming removed 0 bases from V and 10 bases from J; junction bases left unmatched: 7. The germline V gene encodes CDR1 SGDLS and CDR2 YYNGEE. The CDR3 loop reads CASSVGLAGKEELFF. The CDR3 region has the DNA TGTGCCAGCAGCGTAGGGCTAGCGGGGAAAGAGGAGCTGTTTTTT.